The 30 T cell receptor beta chains below all came from one sample that was sequenced in a study of T-cell reconstitution after alpha-beta-depleted transplantation in children. Unique molecular identifiers featured in how the TCRbeta library was prepared. TCRdb re-called the PCR reads through MiXCR, storing one row per CDR3 protein. The sample shows about 610,000 distinct CDR3 sequences, 25% to 30% of them seen only once. The sequencing used PBMCs, collected before TCRalphabeta/CD19-depleted stem cell transplant. These receptor sequences come from a boy younger than two with Wiskott-Aldrich syndrome, due to receive a stem cell transplant.

This clonotype was observed a few times. CDR3 amino acids: CSAIWLETQYF. The CDR3 DNA follows: TGCAGTGCTATTTGGTTAGAGACCCAGTACTTC. V is TRBV20-1 and J is TRBJ2-5; D is unresolved. The CDR3 sequence is 11 residues long. CDR1 is DFQATT and CDR2 is SNEGSKA in the germline V gene (reference sequence). V lost 4 bases, J lost 4 bases, and 7 bases lay in between.

The chain couples TRBV20-1 to TRBJ1-6; D ambiguous. Germline V lookup: CDR1 DFQATT, CDR2 SNEGSKA (reference sequence). Trimming left V 1 base short and J 10 bases short, with 8 bases between. The CDR3 spans 12 residues. This chain's CDR3 is CSARGRGSPLHF. The CDR3 DNA reads TGCAGTGCTAGAGGCCGAGGATCACCCCTCCACTTT.

The gene calls are TRBV7-9 and TRBJ2-5; the D gene could be TRBD1 or TRBD2 (6 bases each). The ends were cut back, 1 base at V and 4 bases at J, with 13 bases in the middle. Germline lookup yields CDR1 SEHNR and CDR2 FQNEAQ (reference sequence). The CDR3 extends over 15 amino acids. CDR3 DNA: TGTGCCAGCAGCTTAGAAGGGGGGTTCAGAGAGACCCAGTACTTC. Amino acids: CASSLEGGFRETQYF. Full variable domain (remainder filled in from reference TRBV7-9 and TRBJ2-5): DTGVSQNPRHKITKRGQNVTFRCDPISEHNRLYWYRQTLGQGPEFLTYFQNEAQLEKSRLLSDRFSAERPKGSFSTLEIQRTEQGDSAMYLCASSLEGGFRETQYFGPGTRLLVL.

This clonotype has only a few counts. CDR3 in DNA: TGCGCCAGCAGCGGAAACAGGGAAAGGTCACCCCTCCACTTT. This sequence encodes CASSGNRERSPLHF. The rearrangement joins TRBV5-1 to TRBJ1-6, with D possibly matching TRBD1 (6 bases). CDR1 and CDR2 from the germline V gene are SGHRS and YFSETQ. The ends were cut back, 4 bases at V and 10 bases at J, with 15 bases in the middle. The CDR3 has 14 residues.

This clonotype occurred once. This chain joins TRBV20-1 and TRBJ2-1; D call uncertain. The CDR3 totals 14 residues. Germline CDR1 is DFQATT and CDR2 is SNEGSKA (reference sequence). Trimming took 3 bases from V and 2 from J, leaving 11 bases between them. The CDR3 protein is CSASIGGTYNEQFF. The CDR3 coding sequence is TGCAGTGCTAGTATCGGCGGAACCTACAATGAGCAGTTCTTC.

This clonotype was observed a few times. The J gene is TRBJ2-1, the V gene TRBV11-2; 7 bases are a match to TRBD1. CDR3 size: 14 residues. Germline CDR1 is SGHAT and CDR2 is FQNNGV. V lost 2 bases, J lost 10 bases, and 8 bases stayed unmatched. The CDR3 nucleotides are TGTGCCAGCAGCTTAACCCAGACAGGGTACGAGCAGTTCTTC. Residues: CASSLTQTGYEQFF.

The V gene is TRBV6-1, the J gene TRBJ2-7; D gene ambiguous. CDR1 and CDR2 from the germline V gene are MNHNS and SASEGT. Trimming left V 6 bases short and J 1 base short, with 7 bases between. This CDR3 comprises 12 residues. CDR3 in amino acids: CASRVLSYEQYF. The CDR3 DNA reads TGTGCCAGCAGGGTATTATCCTACGAGCAGTACTTC.

The sample holds a few counts of this clonotype. The gene calls are TRBV4-1 and TRBJ2-1; D is ambiguous. Between the trimmed V and J ends, which lost 0 bases and 4 bases, there was a span of 7 bases. The CDR3 is 14 amino acids. Germline values: CDR1 MGHRA, CDR2 YSYEKL. This chain's CDR3 is CASSQDNFYNEQFF. The CDR3 nucleotides are TGCGCCAGCAGCCAAGATAACTTTTACAATGAGCAGTTCTTC.

J is TRBJ2-7 and V is TRBV27; TRBD2 aligns across 14 bases. CDR3 length equals 16 residues. Germline V gene lookup returns CDR1 MNHEY and CDR2 SMNVEV (reference sequence). V gave up 4 bases and J gave up 3 bases; unmatched junction bases: 5. The DNA for the CDR3 is TGTGCCAGCAGTTCCGGACTAGCGGGAGGATACTACGAGCAGTACTTC. This codes for CASSSGLAGGYYEQYF.

This clonotype appeared a few times. The chain uses TRBV7-8 and TRBJ2-2; 10 positions agree with TRBD2. CDR3 size: 17 residues. Germline values: CDR1 SGHVS, CDR2 FQNEAQ. V gave up 4 bases and J gave up 3 bases; unmatched junction bases: 8. The DNA of the CDR3 is TGTGCCAGCAGCTCATCTAGCGGGAGAGGATACACCGGGGAGCTGTTTTTT. Its protein product is CASSSSSGRGYTGELFF.

This chain uses TRBV5-1 with TRBJ2-5; possibly TRBD2 for D (6 bases). The CDR3 contains 15 residues. Trimming removed 6 bases at V and 2 bases at J, with 17 bases between. The germline CDR1 and CDR2 sequences are SGHRS and YFSETQ. The CDR3 bases are TGCGCCAGCATCCGGACGGCTAGCGCTCAAGAGACCCAGTACTTC. Translating it yields CASIRTASAQETQYF.

This clonotype was seen only a few times. The chain couples TRBV7-9 to TRBJ2-7; D is unresolved. CDR1 is SEHNR, CDR2 FQNEAQ, per germline (reference sequence). Trimming cost V 2 bases and J 0 bases, with 8 bases left between them. This CDR3 has 14 amino acids. DNA for the CDR3: TGTGCCAGCAGCTTACAGGAGTACTCCTACGAGCAGTACTTC. Protein product: CASSLQEYSYEQYF.

This clonotype was found a few times. The gene calls are TRBV28 and TRBJ2-1; D not resolved. Deletions cut 9 bases from V and 7 bases from J, with 13 bases between. The CDR3 has 12 residues. Germline V gene lookup returns CDR1 MDHEN and CDR2 SYDVKM. The CDR3 DNA follows: TGTGCCAGTCGGGCACGCGTTAATGAGCAGTTCTTC. Its protein product is CASRARVNEQFF.

The gene calls are TRBV24-1 and TRBJ1-2; D is possibly TRBD1 (5 bases). The V gene lost 1 base and the J gene lost 8 bases, with 13 bases spanning the gap. The V gene's germline CDR1 is KGHDR and CDR2 SFDVKD. This CDR3 region has 14 residues. The CDR3 sequence is CATSDFLGAGGYTF. The DNA of the CDR3 is TGTGCCACCAGTGATTTTCTAGGGGCCGGCGGCTACACCTTC.

V gene TRBV20-1 combines with J gene TRBJ2-3; possibly TRBD1 for D (7 bases). The V gene's germline CDR1 is DFQATT and CDR2 SNEGSKA (reference sequence). The CDR3 extends over 12 amino acids. Trimming removed 6 bases from V and 8 bases from J, with 15 bases in between. The CDR3 DNA follows: TGCAGTGCGAGGGCAGGGGGGAGTACGCAGTATTTT. Encoded protein: CSARAGGSTQYF.

V usage is TRBV10-3 and J usage is TRBJ2-5, with 7 bases fitting TRBD1. Germline V gives CDR1 ENHRY, CDR2 SYGVKD. This CDR3 is 13 amino acids long. After removal of 9 bases from V and 2 bases from J, the junction contained 6 bases not matched to a gene. The CDR3 loop reads CAISRDSQETQYF. The DNA of the CDR3 is TGTGCCATTTCCCGGGACAGTCAAGAGACCCAGTACTTC.

The chain employs TRBV20-1 and TRBJ2-7; D possibly corresponds to TRBD1 (5 bases). V gave up 4 bases and J gave up 2 bases, with 12 bases separating them. The V gene's germline CDR1 is DFQATT and CDR2 SNEGSKA (reference sequence). The CDR3 covers 13 residues. As DNA, the CDR3 is TGCAGTGCTATCATGACAGTCACCTACGAGCAGTACTTC. Its translation is CSAIMTVTYEQYF.

In its sample, this clonotype was seen a few times. V gene TRBV5-1 combines with J gene TRBJ1-6; D gene unclear. V dropped 1 base and J dropped 7 bases, with 18 bases sitting between them. The CDR3 is 17 residues long. Germline values: CDR1 SGHRS, CDR2 YFSETQ. CDR3 sequence: CASSLIGYPQWNSPLHF. The CDR3 DNA is TGCGCCAGCAGCTTGATTGGCTATCCGCAGTGGAATTCACCCCTCCACTTT.

This sequence joins TRBV2 and TRBJ2-5; 8 bases map to TRBD1. V gave up 5 bases and J gave up 1 base; unmatched junction bases: 6. The CDR3 has 15 amino acids. Germline V gene data show CDR1 as SNHLY and CDR2 as FYNNEI. In DNA form, the CDR3 reads TGTGCCAGCAGTCGCCTGACAGGGGCCCAAGAGACCCAGTACTTC. It encodes CASSRLTGAQETQYF.

The chain joins TRBV27 to TRBJ2-7, with 12 bases lining up with TRBD2. This CDR3 is 15 amino acids long. V lost 4 bases and J lost 2; bases outside the gene matches: 3. The germline gives CDR1 MNHEY, CDR2 SMNVEV (reference sequence). The chain's CDR3 is CASSSTSGGTYEQYF. CDR3 nucleotides: TGTGCCAGCAGTTCGACTAGCGGGGGAACCTACGAGCAGTACTTC.

The chain joins TRBV15 to TRBJ2-1; 11 nucleotides align to TRBD2. The V segment lost 3 bases and the J segment 9 bases; nucleotides outside the gene matches: 7. Germline values: CDR1 LNHNV, CDR2 YYDKDF (reference sequence). This CDR3 has 15 amino acids. CDR3 bases: TGTGCCACCAGCAGTGTTAGCGGGAGGGCGGGTGAGCAGTTCTTC. It yields the protein CATSSVSGRAGEQFF.

This chain joins TRBV20-1 and TRBJ2-1, with D possibly being TRBD2 (7 bases). Trimming left V 1 base short and J 8 bases short, with 15 bases between. The length of the CDR3 is 14 residues. The germline V gene has CDR1 DFQATT and CDR2 SNEGSKA (reference sequence). As DNA, the CDR3 is TGCAGTGCTAGAGGTCTAGCGGAGGGGGATGAGCAGTTCTTC. It yields the protein CSARGLAEGDEQFF.

This clonotype has a handful of counts. The chain has TRBV6-5 and TRBJ2-4; unclear D gene. Germline V gives CDR1 MNHEY, CDR2 SVGAGI. The CDR3 is made up of 17 amino acids. V dropped 0 bases and J dropped 0 bases, with 12 bases sitting between them. CDR3 nucleotide sequence: TGTGCCAGCAGTTACTCGGGTCGCGATCTAGCCAAAAACATTCAGTACTTC. It encodes CASSYSGRDLAKNIQYF.

The gene calls are TRBV29-1 and TRBJ2-1; D is possibly TRBD1 (5 bases). CDR1 SQVTM and CDR2 ANQGSEA come from the germline V gene. The CDR3 is 12 residues long. V was pared by 4 bases and J by 5 bases, with 9 bases between. The CDR3 is CSVGQTDNEQFF. As DNA, the CDR3 is TGCAGCGTTGGACAGACCGACAATGAGCAGTTCTTC.

In its sample, this clonotype was seen a few times. The chain employs TRBV20-1 and TRBJ2-1; D may be TRBD1 (6 bases). The length of the CDR3 is 14 residues. CDR1 DFQATT and CDR2 SNEGSKA come from the germline V gene (reference sequence). The V gene lost 3 bases and the J gene lost 0 bases, with 9 bases spanning the gap. CDR3 region: CSARDSFSYNEQFF. The CDR3 DNA sequence: TGCAGTGCTAGGGACAGCTTCTCCTACAATGAGCAGTTCTTC.

This clonotype was recorded once. The V call is TRBV10-3, the J call TRBJ2-2; D is unclear. CDR1 and CDR2 from the germline V gene are ENHRY and SYGVKD. The CDR3 is made up of 15 amino acids. The V gene lost 4 bases and the J gene lost 5 bases, with 14 bases spanning the gap. DNA for the CDR3: TGTGCCATCAGTGCTTTTGAGTTGGGGACCGGGGAGCTGTTTTTT. Its translation is CAISAFELGTGELFF.

This clonotype was counted a few times. V and J are TRBV5-4 and TRBJ2-1; 12 positions match TRBD2. CDR1 and CDR2 from the germline V gene are SGHNT and YYREEE (reference sequence). The V segment lost 0 bases and the J segment 7 bases; nucleotides outside the gene matches: 5. The CDR3 length is 16 residues. CDR3 sequence: CASSLARLAGENEQFF. The CDR3 coding sequence is TGTGCCAGCAGCTTGGCAAGACTAGCGGGAGAGAATGAGCAGTTCTTC.

CDR3 in amino acids: CASSLARGIANTGELFF. For the CDR3, the DNA is TGCGCCAGCAGCTTGGCAAGGGGTATCGCGAACACCGGGGAGCTGTTTTTT. The chain couples TRBV5-1 to TRBJ2-2, with D possibly matching TRBD1 (5 bases). The ends were cut back, 0 bases at V and 0 bases at J, with 12 bases in the middle. The CDR3 has 17 residues. The V gene's germline CDR1 is SGHRS and CDR2 YFSETQ.

This clonotype was counted a few times. V is TRBV7-2 and J is TRBJ2-1; D might be TRBD1 (5 bases). The CDR3 is 12 residues long. With 7 bases removed from V and 8 bases from J, the gap between germline ends came to 12 bases. CDR1 and CDR2 (germline): SGHTA, FQGNSA. Here the CDR3 reads CASNRNRYEQFF. CDR3 nucleotides: TGTGCCAGCAACAGAAACAGGTATGAGCAGTTCTTC.

The CDR3 DNA reads as TGTGCCAGCAGTTTATGGGCGCTAGCGGGACGGGAGCAGTACTTC. Protein: CASSLWALAGREQYF. The V and J genes are TRBV28 and TRBJ2-7; TRBD2 aligns across 9 bases. The CDR3 runs to 15 residues. Losses at the gene ends were 0 bases for V and 7 bases for J; bases not matched to a gene: 7. Per germline, CDR1 MDHEN and CDR2 SYDVKM.